The TCR beta chain described here comes from a study of response to subunit inactivated influenza vaccine. In regard to this clonotype: The antigen is unknown.

TCRdb ran MiXCR on the RT-PCR reads and lists one entry per CDR3 protein. The table has approximately 680,000 distinct CDR3 sequences, 15% to 18% seen once. General observations from the study: The authors put forward the suggestion that each seasonal influenza vaccination may bring in only a limited number of new T cells.

The V end lost 8 bases, the J end lost 3 bases, and 16 bases lay between the germline ends. The germline gives CDR1 MNHEY, CDR2 SMNVEV (reference sequence). The CDR3 contains 14 residues. Sequencing used PBMCs from blood, obtained roughly 12 days after vaccination. The sequence derives from a man aged 50 to 60 who received an inactivated influenza vaccine. This rearrangement joins TRBV27 to TRBJ1-2; D not resolved. CDR3 nucleotide sequence: TGTGCCAGCTGGCCCCTTAATGGTCACTATGGCTACACCTTC. Its translation: CASWPLNGHYGYTF.